This TCR beta chain comes out of a study of T cell responses to AZD1222 COVID-19 vaccine. Assay: immunoSEQ multiplex PCR; the TCRdb copy retains only in-frame clones and omits some. Among roughly 190,000 clones listed, roughly 93% were seen once. This CDR3 has 12 amino acids. The V end was cut by 3 bases, the J end by 7 bases, with 9 bases between. Germline V lookup: CDR1 LGHNT, CDR2 FRNRAP. Study findings and constraints: When two AZD1222 doses had been given, Spike-specific TCR breadth and depth rose. Only a handful of individuals given AZD1222 were seropositive at baseline. Clonal diversity was possibly underestimated, and the donors were mostly white British, with more females.

As concerns this clone: Its antigen is unidentified.

This receptor was identified in an adult in good health. J is TRBJ1-1 and V is TRBV12-5, with a possible D match to TRBD1 (5 bases). Source: peripheral blood, taken on day 0 of AZD1222 vaccination. CDR3 residues: CASGLGENEAFF. CDR3 nucleotide sequence: TGTGCTAGTGGTTTAGGGGAAAATGAAGCTTTCTTT.